The 12 T cell receptor beta chains given below trace back to one sample, sequenced in a study of T cell responses to AZD1222 COVID-19 vaccine. The data were produced by immunoSEQ multiplex PCR, yet TCRdb's version contains in-frame clones alone and is incomplete. Recorded for this sample: about 140,000 clones. The specimen sequenced was peripheral blood. These receptors originate from an adult in good health.

This chain connects TRBV5-4 to TRBJ2-5, with D perhaps TRBD1 or TRBD2 (5 bases each). Germline CDR1 reads SGHNT; CDR2 reads YYREEE (reference sequence). CDR3 length equals 16 residues. Trimming left V 2 bases short and J 0 bases short, with 14 bases between. The CDR3 loop is CASSLFGAQDQETQYF. For the CDR3, the DNA is TGTGCCAGCAGCTTATTCGGGGCCCAGGACCAAGAGACCCAGTACTTC.

The J gene is TRBJ2-3, the V gene TRBV24-1; D may be TRBD2 (5 bases). The V gene's germline CDR1 is KGHDR and CDR2 SFDVKD. V gave up 1 base and J gave up 5 bases, with 6 bases separating them. This CDR3 spans 13 amino acids. CDR3 sequence (DNA): TGTGCCACCAGTGATTTAGCGGAAGATACGCAGTATTTT. Its translation: CATSDLAEDTQYF.

The J gene is TRBJ1-2, the V gene TRBV9, with 8 bases lining up with TRBD1. Germline V lookup: CDR1 SGDLS, CDR2 YYNGEE. The CDR3 covers 15 residues. The V gene end was trimmed by 0 bases and the J gene end by 4 bases; junction bases not matched to a gene: 5. The CDR3 region has the DNA TGTGCCAGCAGCGTAGGGGGTACAGGGGGCTATGGCTACACCTTC. It codes for CASSVGGTGGYGYTF.

The chain uses TRBV5-1 and TRBJ2-1, with D maybe TRBD1 (6 bases). There are 14 residues in the CDR3. Germline CDR1 and CDR2: SGHRS and YFSETQ. Trimming pared 4 bases from V and 0 bases from J, leaving 8 bases between. CDR3 in amino acids: CASSGQLSYNEQFF. CDR3 DNA sequence: TGCGCCAGCAGCGGACAGCTCTCCTACAATGAGCAGTTCTTC.

This sequence joins TRBV9 and TRBJ1-5; possibly TRBD1 for D (5 bases). The V gene's germline CDR1 is SGDLS and CDR2 YYNGEE. The CDR3 is 15 amino acids. V was trimmed by 1 base and J by 4 bases, leaving 12 bases between them. The CDR3: CASSVNAGPNQPQHF. The DNA of the CDR3 is TGTGCCAGCAGCGTAAATGCAGGGCCGAATCAGCCCCAGCATTTT.

The chain links TRBV30 to TRBJ1-2, with 7 bases aligning to TRBD1. Germline V gene sequence: CDR1 GTSNPN, CDR2 SVGIG (reference sequence). The CDR3 spans 13 residues. V shed 1 base, J shed 8 bases, and the junction held 7 bases outside the gene matches. For the CDR3, the DNA is TGTGCCTGGAGTGCAGGGACAGCTTCCGGCTACACCTTC. Its translation: CAWSAGTASGYTF. Full variable domain (missing parts from reference TRBV30 and TRBJ1-2): SQTIHQWPATLVQPVGSPLSLECTVEGTSNPNLYWYRQAAGRGLQLLFYSVGIGQISSEVPQNLSASRPQDRQFILSSKKLLLSDSGFYLCAWSAGTASGYTFGSGTRLTVV.

The CDR3 loop is CASSQGLTRTGGGNTEAFF. CDR3 coding DNA: TGTGCCAGCAGCCAGGGCCTTACGCGGACCGGCGGGGGGAACACTGAAGCTTTCTTT. The V gene is TRBV3-1 (or the pseudogene TRBV3-2), the J gene TRBJ1-1; maybe TRBD1 (5 bases). Looked up from germline, CDR1 is LGHDT and CDR2 is YNNKEL (reference sequence). The CDR3 runs to 19 residues. Trimming shortened V by 3 bases and J by 1 base, and 24 bases separated the two germline ends.

The chain uses TRBV7-9 and TRBJ2-7; tentatively, D is TRBD1 (6 bases). Trimming took off 1 base at V and 0 bases at J, with 7 bases between the two ends. From germline, CDR1 is SEHNR and CDR2 FQNEAQ (reference sequence). This CDR3 has 14 amino acids. As DNA, the CDR3 is TGTGCCAGCAGCTTAGAGGGACACTCCTACGAGCAGTACTTC. Its translation is CASSLEGHSYEQYF.

The rearrangement links TRBV2 to TRBJ2-3; 9 bases match TRBD1. The junction had 13 bases not matched to a gene; V was cut back by 6 bases and J by 3 bases. The CDR3 spans 17 residues. The germline V gene has CDR1 SNHLY and CDR2 FYNNEI. The CDR3 loop reads CASRDAGQGFLTDTQYF. For the CDR3, the DNA is TGTGCCAGCAGGGACGCGGGACAGGGATTTCTAACAGATACGCAGTATTTT.

The chain uses TRBV18 and TRBJ1-1, with D unclear. Germline CDR1 reads KGHSH; CDR2 reads LQKENI. CDR3 length: 15 residues. V lost 3 bases and J lost 1, with 12 bases in between. The CDR3 DNA is TGTGCCAGCTCACCCGGAGGGCTAAAGAACACTGAAGCTTTCTTT. As protein: CASSPGGLKNTEAFF.

The rearrangement joins TRBV6-2 or TRBV6-3 to TRBJ1-1; 8 nucleotides line up with TRBD1. Trimming cost V 0 bases and J 4 bases; bases outside gene matches: 10. The CDR3 length is 17 residues. Germline V lookup: CDR1 MNHEY, CDR2 SVGEGT. The CDR3 DNA is TGTGCCAGCAGTTACTCGGGGACAGGCTCGCTACGCACTGAAGCTTTCTTT. As protein: CASSYSGTGSLRTEAFF.

V and J are TRBV7-2 and TRBJ1-2, with D perhaps matching TRBD1 (5 bases). CDR1 SGHTA and CDR2 FQGNSA come from the germline V gene. Trimming left V 5 bases short and J 4 bases short, with 14 bases between. The CDR3 runs to 14 residues. The CDR3, as DNA: TGTGCCAGCAGCACCCGGGAGGACATCTATGGCTACACCTTC. Its translation: CASSTREDIYGYTF.